The next 10 T cell receptor beta chains were all read from a single sample in a study of monozygotic twins with inflammatory bowel disease. TCRdb reprocessed the 5' RACE reads and reports one entry per CDR3 protein, with no DNA. Its listing shows 300,000 to 350,000 distinct CDR3 sequences. The sequenced sample consisted of blood. Receptors originate from a human donor with ulcerative colitis or Crohn's disease, or a healthy co-twin of an affected twin (not recorded which).

The V gene is TRBV5-1, the J gene TRBJ2-5. The CDR3 totals 16 residues. CDR1 and CDR2 from the germline V gene are SGHRS and YFSETQ. CDR3 region: CASSLGPTYLKETQYF.

V is TRBV5-1 and J is TRBJ2-4; TCRdb indicates TRBD1, and absent DNA this call remains unverified. CDR3 length: 13 residues. Germline V lookup: CDR1 SGHRS, CDR2 YFSETQ. Here the CDR3 reads CASSLLNPGMEYF.

CDR3 loop: CSAASPIGGLMNTEAFF. The V gene is TRBV20-1, the J gene TRBJ1-1. The germline V gene encodes CDR1 DFQATT and CDR2 SNEGSKA (reference sequence). The CDR3 length is 17 residues.

CDR3 region: CASSSRLAGWGSYEQYF. The chain has TRBV27 and TRBJ2-7; TCRdb's assignment of TRBD2 cannot be checked, as there is no DNA. Germline values: CDR1 MNHEY, CDR2 SMNVEV (reference sequence). The CDR3 covers 17 residues.

This rearrangement joins TRBV7-2 to TRBJ2-2. Per the germline V gene, CDR1 is SGHTA and CDR2 is FQGNSA. The CDR3 covers 14 residues. The CDR3 region is CASTLRLNTGELFF. Full variable domain (remainder filled in from reference TRBV7-2 and TRBJ2-2): GAGVSQSPSNKVTEKGKDVELRCDPISGHTALYWYRQSLGQGLEFLIYFQGNSAPDKSGLPSDRFSAERTGGSVSTLTIQRTQQEDSAVYLCASTLRLNTGELFFGEGSRLTVL.

The rearrangement uses TRBV28 and TRBJ2-5; the D call of TRBD1 rests on TCRdb alone, since no DNA is present to check it. The CDR3 contains 14 residues. Germline CDR1 MDHEN, CDR2 SYDVKM. The CDR3 sequence is CASSNNVVRETQYF.

This rearrangement joins TRBV28 to TRBJ2-2; TCRdb calls TRBD2, which cannot be checked without DNA. The CDR3 spans 16 residues. CDR1 MDHEN and CDR2 SYDVKM come from the germline V gene. CDR3 loop: CASSSPIAGGVGELFF.

The rearrangement joins TRBV19 to TRBJ2-7; TCRdb calls TRBD1, which cannot be checked without DNA. The CDR3 extends over 14 amino acids. The V gene's germline CDR1 is LNHDA and CDR2 SQIVND (reference sequence). The CDR3 here is CASTRDRLSYEQYF. The complete variable domain, with remaining parts taken from reference TRBV19 and TRBJ2-7, reads DGGITQSPKYLFRKEGQNVTLSCEQNLNHDAMYWYRQDPGQGLRLIYYSQIVNDFQKGDIAEGYSVSREKKESFPLTVTSAQKNPTAFYLCASTRDRLSYEQYFGPGTRLTVT.

This chain uses TRBV7-8 with TRBJ2-1; TCRdb outputs TRBD2, but without DNA this stays unchecked. This CDR3 contains 19 residues. Germline-derived CDR1 and CDR2 are SGHVS and FQNEAQ. This CDR3 reads CASSLEGLDRNQSYNEQFF.

The genes are TRBV6-1 and TRBJ2-7; TCRdb returns TRBD1, unconfirmable since there is no DNA. Germline V CDR1 and CDR2: MNHNS, SASEGT. This CDR3 comprises 15 residues. The CDR3: CASSEMSGVNYEQYF.